This T cell receptor beta chain was observed in a study of regulatory T cells in long-lasting Graves disease. With 3 bases clipped from V and 5 bases from J, the junction kept 7 bases outside the gene matches. The CDR3 sequence is 15 residues long. Per the germline V gene, CDR1 is LNHDA and CDR2 is SQIVND (reference sequence). According to the study, TCR beta libraries were built with iRepertoire HTBI primers and CDR3-region Arm-PCR. TCRdb processed the multiplex PCR reads anew with MiXCR; each CDR3 protein has one entry. The repertoire holds about 420,000 distinct CDR3 sequences, with 16% as singletons. Time point: newly diagnosed GD, antithyroid drugs for less than 3 months. The TCR library used RNA extracted from PBMCs. The same data also went into a second study, on T cells in Graves' hyperthyroidism and ophthalmopathy.

This chain joins TRBV19 and TRBJ2-5; 9 nucleotides match TRBD2. The specimen was peripheral blood mononuclear cells (PBMCs), collected at new diagnosis, from a patient treated with antithyroid drugs. The sequence came from a woman aged 18-30 years with Graves disease. This CDR3 is CASSIRLADPETQYF. DNA of the CDR3: TGTGCCAGTAGTATCCGACTAGCGGATCCTGAGACCCAGTACTTC.